The 27 T cell receptor beta chains given below trace back to one sample, sequenced in a study of blood T cells in healthy people across ages. The second PCR ran roughly 6 to 12 cycles with a sample-barcoded 5' primer and J-beta primers. TCRdb reprocessed the 5' RACE reads via MiXCR and lists one record per CDR3 protein. The sample lists 700,000 to 800,000 distinct CDR3 sequences, 35% to 45% occurring once. The sample comprised blood. The receptor source for this set is a woman aged 55-70 years in good health.

The chain employs TRBV7-2 and TRBJ1-1, with D possibly being TRBD1 (5 bases). With 1 base removed from V and 1 base from J, the gap between germline ends came to 19 bases. Germline V gives CDR1 SGHTA, CDR2 FQGNSA. CDR3 size: 18 residues. CDR3 in DNA: TGTGCCAGCAGCTTAGTGTCATTTGGAGGGGCCCCGAACACTGAAGCTTTCTTT. Amino acids: CASSLVSFGGAPNTEAFF.

This clonotype was seen just once. CDR3 residues: CASRYRDRDYEQYF. CDR3 nucleotide sequence: TGTGCCAGCAGGTATCGGGACAGGGACTACGAGCAGTACTTC. The chain couples TRBV6-5 to TRBJ2-7, with 9 bases matching TRBD1. CDR3 length: 14 residues. Per the germline V gene, CDR1 is MNHEY and CDR2 is SVGAGI. Trimming at V came to 6 bases and at J to 3 bases, leaving 6 bases not matched to a gene.

This clonotype came up a few times. The rearrangement joins TRBV20-1 to TRBJ2-3; D possibly corresponds to TRBD2 (7 bases). Germline V gene lookup returns CDR1 DFQATT and CDR2 SNEGSKA (reference sequence). CDR3 length: 13 residues. CDR3 region: CVPTAGARDTQYF. The CDR3 nucleotides are TGCGTCCCGACTGCGGGGGCCAGGGATACGCAGTATTTT.

The chain is built from TRBV29-1 and TRBJ2-1; TRBD2 matches at 7 bases. Per germline, CDR1 SQVTM and CDR2 ANQGSEA. This CDR3 spans 15 amino acids. V gave up 5 bases and J gave up 0 bases; unmatched junction bases: 7. The DNA for the CDR3 is TGCAGCGTTCCATACAGCGGGAACTCCTACAATGAGCAGTTCTTC. Protein product: CSVPYSGNSYNEQFF.

This clonotype was counted at least ten times. CDR3 sequence: CASSQEGRSTDTQYF. DNA for the CDR3: TGCGCCAGCAGCCAAGAGGGCAGGAGCACAGATACGCAGTATTTT. This rearrangement joins TRBV4-1 to TRBJ2-3; D ambiguous. Between the trimmed V and J ends, which lost 0 bases and 0 bases, there was a span of 7 bases. The CDR3 sequence is 15 residues long. CDR1 MGHRA and CDR2 YSYEKL come from the germline V gene.

The genes are TRBV7-2 and TRBJ2-3; 8 nucleotides line up with TRBD1. This CDR3 has 16 amino acids. Trimming cost V 4 bases and J 4 bases; bases outside gene matches: 10. Germline lookup yields CDR1 SGHTA and CDR2 FQGNSA. The CDR3 DNA sequence: TGTGCCAGCAGCTCAAACTCACGGACAGGGTCAGATACGCAGTATTTT. Amino acid sequence: CASSSNSRTGSDTQYF. Using reference TRBV7-2 and TRBJ2-3 for the parts outside the CDR3, the full variable domain is GAGVSQSPSNKVTEKGKDVELRCDPISGHTALYWYRQSLGQGLEFLIYFQGNSAPDKSGLPSDRFSAERTGGSVSTLTIQRTQQEDSAVYLCASSSNSRTGSDTQYFGPGTRLTVL.

This clonotype was seen just once. The genes are TRBV4-2 and TRBJ1-1; 7 bases are shared with TRBD1. J was trimmed by 6 bases and V by 0 bases; bases with no gene match: 1. The CDR3 runs 13 residues. Per the germline V gene, CDR1 is LGHNA and CDR2 is YNFKEQ. The CDR3 sequence is CASSQDRGAEAFF. The DNA for the CDR3 is TGTGCCAGCAGCCAAGACAGGGGGGCTGAAGCTTTCTTT.

V usage is TRBV29-1 and J usage is TRBJ2-3; the D gene is possibly TRBD1 (5 bases). The V gene lost 1 base and the J gene lost 4 bases, with 12 bases spanning the gap. Germline CDR1 is SQVTM and CDR2 is ANQGSEA. This CDR3 is 14 amino acids long. CDR3 coding DNA: TGCAGCGTTGAAGGGACACGTAGTGCAGATACGCAGTATTTT. This translates into CSVEGTRSADTQYF.

The chain uses TRBV15 and TRBJ2-7; D is perhaps TRBD1 or TRBD2 (5 bases each). Germline assignment: CDR1 LNHNV and CDR2 YYDKDF (reference sequence). The CDR3 extends over 14 amino acids. Trimming cost V 0 bases and J 0 bases, with 6 bases left between them. CDR3 sequence (DNA): TGTGCCACCAGCAGAGAGGGGGACTCCTACGAGCAGTACTTC. Its protein is CATSREGDSYEQYF.

In its sample, this clonotype was seen once. This chain joins TRBV12-3 or TRBV12-4 and TRBJ2-3, with 7 bases lining up with TRBD2. J lost 6 bases, V lost 5 bases, and 5 bases had no gene match. The CDR3 sequence is 13 residues long. The CDR3 DNA reads as TGTGCCAGCAGTAGCGAGGGAGGGGATACGCAGTATTTT. As protein: CASSSEGGDTQYF.

Turning to this clonotype: Relative to the germline gene, one junction end is altered; a read error may explain this. The J gene is TRBJ2-1, the V gene TRBV5-1; 14 bases align to TRBD2. There are 16 residues in the CDR3. Germline values: CDR1 SGHRS, CDR2 YFSETQ. CDR3 DNA: TGCGCCAGCAGCAAAGGGACTAGCGGGGGACACAAGGAGCAGTTCTTC. Protein: CASSKGTSGGHKEQFF.

J is TRBJ1-2 and V is TRBV6-6, with D possibly matching TRBD1 (5 bases). The CDR3 loop spans 15 amino acids. Deletions cut 6 bases from V and 1 base from J, with 15 bases between. Looked up from germline, CDR1 is MNHNY and CDR2 is SVGAGI (reference sequence). The CDR3: CASRSATGRNYGYTF. The CDR3 coding sequence is TGTGCCAGCAGGTCCGCCACGGGACGTAACTATGGCTACACCTTC.

This clonotype showed up just a few times. The V gene is TRBV20-1, the J gene TRBJ1-2; TRBD1 might be the D (5 bases). CDR1 DFQATT and CDR2 SNEGSKA come from the germline V gene (reference sequence). The CDR3 consists of 12 residues. V lost 6 bases and J 6 bases, leaving 14 bases between the germline ends. The CDR3 loop reads CSAARGGDGYTF. The DNA of the CDR3 is TGCAGTGCGGCCCGGGGGGGTGATGGCTACACCTTC.

The chain combines TRBV14 with TRBJ1-2; D gene uncertain. V lost 3 bases, J lost 3 bases, and 8 bases lay in between. The CDR3 has 13 amino acids. Germline loops: CDR1 SGHDN, CDR2 FVKESK. The CDR3 here is CASSQEEDYGYTF. The CDR3 nucleotides read TGTGCCAGCAGCCAGGAGGAGGACTATGGCTACACCTTC.

This clonotype was picked up one time. The chain recombines TRBV20-1 with TRBJ1-2, with 7 bases fitting TRBD1. There are 12 residues in the CDR3. Unmatched junction bases numbered 6, after V lost 3 bases and J lost 8 bases. The germline CDR1 and CDR2 sequences are DFQATT and SNEGSKA (reference sequence). The CDR3 loop is CSASDRVTGYTF. CDR3 nucleotide sequence: TGCAGTGCTAGCGACAGGGTCACCGGCTACACCTTC.

The chain employs TRBV5-4 and TRBJ2-3; TRBD2 might be the D (5 bases). The CDR3 loop spans 15 amino acids. CDR1 is SGHNT, CDR2 YYREEE, per germline (reference sequence). The V and J ends lost 5 bases and 1 base respectively, with 14 bases between them. The CDR3 loop is CASRPGSVGTDTQYF. The CDR3 bases are TGTGCCAGCAGGCCGGGAAGCGTTGGCACAGATACGCAGTATTTT.

This chain uses TRBV7-9 with TRBJ2-4; 10 positions agree with TRBD1. This CDR3 region has 18 residues. CDR1 SEHNR and CDR2 FQNEAQ come from the germline V gene (reference sequence). Losses at the gene ends were 0 bases for V and 6 bases for J; bases not matched to a gene: 11. The CDR3: CASSLAGTGDSSLNIQYF. The CDR3 nucleotides read TGTGCCAGCAGCTTAGCGGGGACAGGGGACAGTTCATTAAACATTCAGTACTTC.

This clonotype came up once. The rearrangement links TRBV6-5 to TRBJ2-1; TRBD2 matches at 9 bases. The DNA end is more similar to TRBJ2-7, so the J call may be wrong. CDR3 length: 15 residues. The germline CDR1 and CDR2 sequences are MNHEY and SVGAGI. The CDR3 reads CASTSAGGAYNEQYF. CDR3 DNA sequence: TGTGCCAGCACCTCGGCGGGGGGGGCCTACAATGAGCAGTACTTC.

The chain couples TRBV20-1 to TRBJ1-1, with no clear D. Germline CDR1 reads DFQATT; CDR2 reads SNEGSKA (reference sequence). The V end was cut by 3 bases, the J end by 10 bases, with 15 bases between. The CDR3 has 12 residues. Here the CDR3 reads CSASRESGGAFF. DNA for the CDR3: TGCAGTGCTAGTCGGGAAAGTGGTGGAGCTTTCTTT.

Worth noting for this clonotype: Germline and junction disagree at one end, which may indicate a read error. The chain has TRBV10-3 and TRBJ2-5; D remains ambiguous. This CDR3 has 13 amino acids. Germline V gives CDR1 ENHRY, CDR2 SYGVKD. CDR3 region: CASSGPGQETQYF. DNA for the CDR3: TGTGCCAGCAGTGGACCCGGGCAAGAGACCCAGTACTTC.

This rearrangement joins TRBV7-2 to TRBJ1-5; D gene ambiguous. Germline values: CDR1 SGHTA, CDR2 FQGNSA. This CDR3 has 16 residues. Trimming removed 5 bases at V and 2 bases at J, with 16 bases between. The CDR3 sequence is CASSLTGGVRNQPQHF. Here the CDR3 DNA reads TGTGCCAGCAGCCTGACGGGCGGAGTCCGCAATCAGCCCCAGCATTTT.

This rearrangement joins TRBV2 to TRBJ1-1; 7 bases line up with TRBD1. Losses at the gene ends were 6 bases for V and 1 base for J; bases not matched to a gene: 5. The germline CDR1 and CDR2 sequences are SNHLY and FYNNEI. The CDR3 covers 14 residues. The CDR3 reads CASSETGENTEAFF. CDR3 sequence (DNA): TGTGCCAGCAGCGAAACAGGGGAGAACACTGAAGCTTTCTTT.

The chain recombines TRBV29-1 with TRBJ2-3; no definite D call. V lost 7 bases and J lost 4, with 18 bases in between. Germline V lookup: CDR1 SQVTM, CDR2 ANQGSEA. The CDR3 length is 14 residues. This chain's CDR3 is CSGEAPLGADTQYF. In DNA, the CDR3 is TGCAGCGGAGAAGCTCCTCTTGGGGCAGATACGCAGTATTTT.

J is TRBJ2-3 and V is TRBV18; the match to TRBD1 covers 9 bases. The junction had 2 bases not matched to a gene; V was cut back by 0 bases and J by 4 bases. The CDR3 is made up of 15 amino acids. The germline gives CDR1 KGHSH, CDR2 LQKENI. Here the CDR3 DNA reads TGTGCCAGCTCACCACCGGGACAGGGTCCAGATACGCAGTATTTT. It encodes CASSPPGQGPDTQYF.

CDR3 sequence: CASSSQTTQGAQYF. The CDR3 DNA is TGCGCCAGCAGCTCTCAGACCACTCAGGGGGCCCAGTACTTC. V gene TRBV5-1 combines with J gene TRBJ2-5; 7 bases are shared with TRBD1. Losses at the gene ends were 3 bases for V and 9 bases for J; bases not matched to a gene: 11. This CDR3 comprises 14 residues. CDR1 SGHRS and CDR2 YFSETQ come from the germline V gene.

Concerning this clonotype: Possible read error: a much larger clone is one base away. V and J are TRBV6-2 or TRBV6-3 and TRBJ2-3, with a possible D match to TRBD2 (6 bases). The V end was cut by 6 bases, the J end by 1 base, with 17 bases between. CDR3 length: 16 amino acids. The V gene's germline CDR1 is MNHEY and CDR2 SVGEGT. CDR3 DNA sequence: TGTGCCAGCAGCCATTCTCGCGGGGTTGGCACAGATACGCAGTATTTT. Translating gives CASSHSRGVGTDTQYF.

This clonotype came up many times. The CDR3 nucleotides read TGCAGCGTTGGCGGGACCTACGAGCAGTACTTC. Its translation is CSVGGTYEQYF. The chain recombines TRBV29-1 with TRBJ2-7; perhaps TRBD2 as D (6 bases). Trimming left V 4 bases short and J 2 bases short, with 6 bases between. CDR1 and CDR2 from the germline V gene are SQVTM and ANQGSEA. CDR3 length equals 11 residues.